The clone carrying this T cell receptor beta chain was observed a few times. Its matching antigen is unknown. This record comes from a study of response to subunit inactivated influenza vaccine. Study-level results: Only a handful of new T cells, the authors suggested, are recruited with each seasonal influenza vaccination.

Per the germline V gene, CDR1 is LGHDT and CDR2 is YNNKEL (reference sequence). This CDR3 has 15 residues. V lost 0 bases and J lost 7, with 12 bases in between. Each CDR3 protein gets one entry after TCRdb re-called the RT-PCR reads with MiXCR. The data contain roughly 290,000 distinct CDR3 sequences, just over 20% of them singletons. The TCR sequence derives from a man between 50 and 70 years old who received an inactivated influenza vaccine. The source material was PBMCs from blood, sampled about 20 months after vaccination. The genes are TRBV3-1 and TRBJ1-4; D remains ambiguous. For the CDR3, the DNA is TGTGCCAGCAGCCAAGACCCCGGGGTAGCTGAAAAACTGTTTTTT. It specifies CASSQDPGVAEKLFF.